This TCR beta chain appears in the sequencing data of a study of blood T cells in healthy people across ages. Per sample, no less than 5.5 micrograms of total RNA were extracted. A J-beta primer mix and a sample-barcoded 5' primer were used in a second PCR of about 6 to 12 cycles. In TCRdb, the 5' RACE reads were re-called with MiXCR into one record per CDR3 protein. The data hold 600,000 to 800,000 distinct CDR3 sequences, with around 50% observed a single time. The CDR3 runs 15 residues. Germline lookup yields CDR1 DFQATT and CDR2 SNEGSKA (reference sequence). Trimming cost V 0 bases and J 4 bases; bases outside gene matches: 5. As to this clonotype: Its antigen remains unidentified.

The study's findings and limits: Estimated diversity across one million T cells was deemed an underestimate.

This receptor was identified in a woman aged 80 or older in good health. The specimen sequenced was blood. The genes are TRBV20-1 and TRBJ2-1, with 8 bases that match TRBD1. The CDR3 DNA follows: TGCAGTGCTAGAGATACCAGGGGGCGATACAATGAGCAGTTCTTC. Its translation is CSARDTRGRYNEQFF.